The clone carrying this TCR beta chain has just one count. Its specificity is not known. The sample is drawn from a study of shared clonotypes between healthy human individuals. Whole-study context: CD4 naive and memory got three plates each, CD8 naive two, CD8 memory one. Study-wide results and caveats: Clonotype sharing across donors was expected to vary with sequencing depth.

The assay was immunoSEQ multiplex PCR, and TCRdb's table has in-frame clones only and misses some. Here the sample spans some 2,100,000 clones, about 92% being singletons. CD45RO-negative CD8 cells positively selected for CCR7 made up the naive population, which excluded terminally differentiated effector memory CD45RA+ cells. The sequence derives from a man between 18 and 35 years old in good health. Some clones in this sample may be carry-over from other donors' samples. The sample comprised naive CD8+ T cells from PBMCs.

Here the CDR3 reads CASSWLREGNEQFF. CDR3 nucleotide sequence: TGTGCCAGCAGTTGGCTCCGGGAGGGGAATGAGCAGTTCTTC. The genes are TRBV27 and TRBJ2-1, with 8 bases that match TRBD2. CDR3 length equals 14 residues. The germline CDR1 and CDR2 sequences are MNHEY and SMNVEV (reference sequence). The V and J ends lost 4 bases and 7 bases, in that order; junction bases with no gene match: 6.